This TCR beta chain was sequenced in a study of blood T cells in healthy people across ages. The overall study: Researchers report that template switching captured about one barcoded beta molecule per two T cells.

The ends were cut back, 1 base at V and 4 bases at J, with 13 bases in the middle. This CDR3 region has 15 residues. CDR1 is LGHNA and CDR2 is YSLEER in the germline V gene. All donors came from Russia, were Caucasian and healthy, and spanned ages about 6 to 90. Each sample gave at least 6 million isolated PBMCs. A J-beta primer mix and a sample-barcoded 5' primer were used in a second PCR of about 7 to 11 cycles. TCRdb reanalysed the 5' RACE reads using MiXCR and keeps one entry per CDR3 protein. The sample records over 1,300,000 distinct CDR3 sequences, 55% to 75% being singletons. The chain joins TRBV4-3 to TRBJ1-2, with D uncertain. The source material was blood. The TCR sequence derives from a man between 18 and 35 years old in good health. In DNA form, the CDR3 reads TGCGCCAGCAGCCAAGCGCGGGGAGAAGTCTATGGCTACACCTTC. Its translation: CASSQARGEVYGYTF.